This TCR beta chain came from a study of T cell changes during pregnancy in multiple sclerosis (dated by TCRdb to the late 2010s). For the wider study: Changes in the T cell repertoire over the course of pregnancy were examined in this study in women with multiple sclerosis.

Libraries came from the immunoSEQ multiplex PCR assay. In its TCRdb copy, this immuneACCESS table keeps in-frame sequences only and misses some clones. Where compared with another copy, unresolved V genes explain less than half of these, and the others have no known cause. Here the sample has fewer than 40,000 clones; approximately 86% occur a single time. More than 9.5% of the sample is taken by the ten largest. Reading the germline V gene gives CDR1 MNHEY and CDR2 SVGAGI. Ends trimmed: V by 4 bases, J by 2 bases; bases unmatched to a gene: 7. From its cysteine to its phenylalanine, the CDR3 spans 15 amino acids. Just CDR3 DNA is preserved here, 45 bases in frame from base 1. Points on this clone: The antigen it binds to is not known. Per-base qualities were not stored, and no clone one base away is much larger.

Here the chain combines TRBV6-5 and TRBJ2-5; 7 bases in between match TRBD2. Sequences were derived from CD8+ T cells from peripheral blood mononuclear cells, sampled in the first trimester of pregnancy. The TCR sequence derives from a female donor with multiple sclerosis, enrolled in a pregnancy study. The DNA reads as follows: TGTGCCAGCAGTTTCTCGAAGCGGGAACAAGAGACCCAGTACTTC. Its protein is CASSFSKREQETQYF.